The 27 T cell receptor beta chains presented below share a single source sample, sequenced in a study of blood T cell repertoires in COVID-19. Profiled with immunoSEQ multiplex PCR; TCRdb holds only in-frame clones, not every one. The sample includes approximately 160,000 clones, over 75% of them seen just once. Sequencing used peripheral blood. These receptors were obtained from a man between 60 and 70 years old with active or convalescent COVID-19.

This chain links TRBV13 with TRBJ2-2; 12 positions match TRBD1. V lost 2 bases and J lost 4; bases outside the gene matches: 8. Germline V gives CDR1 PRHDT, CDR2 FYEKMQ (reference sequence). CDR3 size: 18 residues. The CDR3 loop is CASSLRDRGRFSTGELFF. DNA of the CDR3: TGTGCCAGCAGCTTAAGGGACAGGGGGCGTTTTTCCACCGGGGAGCTGTTTTTT.

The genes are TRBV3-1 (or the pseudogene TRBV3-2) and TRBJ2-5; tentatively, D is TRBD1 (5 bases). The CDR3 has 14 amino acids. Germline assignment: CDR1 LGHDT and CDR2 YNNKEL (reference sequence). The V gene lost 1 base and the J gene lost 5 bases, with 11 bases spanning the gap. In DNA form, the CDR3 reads TGTGCCAGCAGCCAAGTGGCAGGGCAGGAGACCCAGTACTTC. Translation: CASSQVAGQETQYF.

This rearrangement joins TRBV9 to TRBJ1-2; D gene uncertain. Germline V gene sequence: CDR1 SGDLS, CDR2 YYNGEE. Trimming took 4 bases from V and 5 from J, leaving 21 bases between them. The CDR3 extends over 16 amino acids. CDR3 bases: TGTGCCAGCAGCACGACGGACTTCCCCTATCCTTATGGCTACACCTTC. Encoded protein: CASSTTDFPYPYGYTF. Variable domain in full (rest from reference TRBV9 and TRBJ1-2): DSGVTQTPKHLITATGQRVTLRCSPRSGDLSVYWYQQSLDQGLQFLIQYYNGEERAKGNILERFSAQQFPDLHSELNLSSLELGDSALYFCASSTTDFPYPYGYTFGSGTRLTVV.

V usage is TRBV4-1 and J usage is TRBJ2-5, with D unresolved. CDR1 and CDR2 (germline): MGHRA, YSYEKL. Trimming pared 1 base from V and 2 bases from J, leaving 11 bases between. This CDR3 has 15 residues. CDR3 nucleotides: TGCGCCAGCAGCCAAGTAACACCCCAACAAGAGACCCAGTACTTC. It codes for CASSQVTPQQETQYF.

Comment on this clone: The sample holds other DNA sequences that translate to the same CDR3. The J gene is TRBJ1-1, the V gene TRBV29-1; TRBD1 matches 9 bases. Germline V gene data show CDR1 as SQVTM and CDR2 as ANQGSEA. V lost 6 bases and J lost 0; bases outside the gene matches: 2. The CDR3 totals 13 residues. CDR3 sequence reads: CSVGDRVNTEAFF. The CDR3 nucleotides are TGCAGCGTCGGGGACAGGGTGAACACTGAAGCTTTCTTT.

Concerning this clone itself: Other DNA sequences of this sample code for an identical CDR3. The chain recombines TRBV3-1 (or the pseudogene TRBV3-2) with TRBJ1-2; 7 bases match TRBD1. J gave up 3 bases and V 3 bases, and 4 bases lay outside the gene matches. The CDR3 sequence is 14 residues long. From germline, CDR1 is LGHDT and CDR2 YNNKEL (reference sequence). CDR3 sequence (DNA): TGTGCCAGCAGCCAGGGCAGGGGGGACTATGGCTACACCTTC. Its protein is CASSQGRGDYGYTF.

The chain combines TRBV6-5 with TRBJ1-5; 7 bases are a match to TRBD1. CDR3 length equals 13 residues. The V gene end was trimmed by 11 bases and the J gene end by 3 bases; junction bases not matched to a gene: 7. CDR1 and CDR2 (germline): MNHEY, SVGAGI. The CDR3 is CACHRGVNQPQHF. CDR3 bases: TGTGCCTGCCACAGGGGAGTCAATCAGCCCCAGCATTTT.

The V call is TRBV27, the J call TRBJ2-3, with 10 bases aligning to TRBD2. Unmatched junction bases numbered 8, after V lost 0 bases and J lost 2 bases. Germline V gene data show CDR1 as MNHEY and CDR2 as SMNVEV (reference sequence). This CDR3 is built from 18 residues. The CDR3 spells CASSLSRASGGTTDTQYF. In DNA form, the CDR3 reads TGTGCCAGCAGTTTATCGAGGGCTAGCGGGGGTACCACAGATACGCAGTATTTT.

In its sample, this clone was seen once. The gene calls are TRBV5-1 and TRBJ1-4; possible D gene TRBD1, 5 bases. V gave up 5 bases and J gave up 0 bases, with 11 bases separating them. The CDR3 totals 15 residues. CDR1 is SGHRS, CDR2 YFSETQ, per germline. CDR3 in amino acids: CASRDQGPTNEKLFF. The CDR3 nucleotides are TGCGCCAGCAGGGATCAGGGTCCAACTAATGAAAAACTGTTTTTT.

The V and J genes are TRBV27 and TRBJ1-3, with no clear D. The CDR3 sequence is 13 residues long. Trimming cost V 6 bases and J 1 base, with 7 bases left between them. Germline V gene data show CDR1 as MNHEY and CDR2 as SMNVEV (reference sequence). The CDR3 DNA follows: TGTGCCAGCAGCCCCCTGTCTGGAAACACCATATATTTT. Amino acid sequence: CASSPLSGNTIYF.

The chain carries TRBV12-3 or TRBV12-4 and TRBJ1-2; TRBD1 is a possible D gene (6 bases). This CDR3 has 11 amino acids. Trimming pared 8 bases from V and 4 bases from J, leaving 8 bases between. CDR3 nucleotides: TGTGCCAGCGCAGGGGTCTATGGCTACACCTTC. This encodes CASAGVYGYTF.

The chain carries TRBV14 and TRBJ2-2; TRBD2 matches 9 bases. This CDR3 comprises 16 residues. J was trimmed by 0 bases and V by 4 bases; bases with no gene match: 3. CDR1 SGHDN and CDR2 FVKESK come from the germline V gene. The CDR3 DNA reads TGTGCCAGCAGCCTTCGGACTAGCGCGAACACCGGGGAGCTGTTTTTT. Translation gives CASSLRTSANTGELFF.

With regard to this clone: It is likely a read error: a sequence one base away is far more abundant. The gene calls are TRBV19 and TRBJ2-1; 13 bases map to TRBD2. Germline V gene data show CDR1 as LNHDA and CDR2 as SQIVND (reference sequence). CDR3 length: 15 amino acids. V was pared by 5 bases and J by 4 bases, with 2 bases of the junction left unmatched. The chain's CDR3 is CASSPGLAGYNEQFF. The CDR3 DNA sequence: TGTGCCAGTAGTCCGGGACTAGCGGGGTACAATGAGCAGTTCTTC.

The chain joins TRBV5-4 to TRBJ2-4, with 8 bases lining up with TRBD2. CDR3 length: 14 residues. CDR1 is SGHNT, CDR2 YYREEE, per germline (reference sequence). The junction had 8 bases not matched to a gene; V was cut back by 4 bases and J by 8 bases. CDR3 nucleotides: TGTGCCAGCAGCCCCGGGAGGGGCCGGGACATTCAGTACTTC. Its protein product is CASSPGRGRDIQYF. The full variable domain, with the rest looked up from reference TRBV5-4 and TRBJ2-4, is ETGVTQSPTHLIKTRGQQVTLRCSSQSGHNTVSWYQQALGQGPQFIFQYYREEENGRGNFPPRFSGLQFPNYSSELNVNALELDDSALYLCASSPGRGRDIQYFGAGTRLSVL.

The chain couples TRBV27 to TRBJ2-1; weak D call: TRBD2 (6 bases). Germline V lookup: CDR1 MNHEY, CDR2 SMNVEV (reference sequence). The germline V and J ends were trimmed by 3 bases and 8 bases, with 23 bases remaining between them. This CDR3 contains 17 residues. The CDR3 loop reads CASSFVLPGLPIDEQFF. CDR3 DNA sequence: TGTGCCAGCAGTTTTGTCCTACCGGGACTCCCTATCGATGAGCAGTTCTTC.

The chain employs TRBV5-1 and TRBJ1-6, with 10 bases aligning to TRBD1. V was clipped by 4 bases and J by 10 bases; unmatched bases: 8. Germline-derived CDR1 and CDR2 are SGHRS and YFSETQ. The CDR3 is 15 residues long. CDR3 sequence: CASSPTGTGESPLHF. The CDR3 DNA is TGCGCCAGCAGCCCTACCGGGACAGGGGAGTCACCCCTCCACTTT.

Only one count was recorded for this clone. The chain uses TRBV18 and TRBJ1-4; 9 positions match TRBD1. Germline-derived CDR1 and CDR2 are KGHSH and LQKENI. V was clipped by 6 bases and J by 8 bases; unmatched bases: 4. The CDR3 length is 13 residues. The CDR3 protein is CASSTQGAEKLFF. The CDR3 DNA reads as TGTGCCAGCTCTACACAGGGGGCGGAAAAACTGTTTTTT.

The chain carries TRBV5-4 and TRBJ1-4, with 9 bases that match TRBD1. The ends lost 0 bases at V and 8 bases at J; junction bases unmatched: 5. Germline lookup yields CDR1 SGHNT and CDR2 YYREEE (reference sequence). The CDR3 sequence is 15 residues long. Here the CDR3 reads CASSLDRGLQEKLFF. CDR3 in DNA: TGTGCCAGCAGCTTGGACAGGGGGCTTCAAGAAAAACTGTTTTTT.

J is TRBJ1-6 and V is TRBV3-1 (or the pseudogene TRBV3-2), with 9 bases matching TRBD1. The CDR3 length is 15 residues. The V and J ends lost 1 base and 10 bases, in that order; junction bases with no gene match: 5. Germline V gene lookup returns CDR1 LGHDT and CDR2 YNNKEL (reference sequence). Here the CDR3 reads CASSQGGTGSSPLHF. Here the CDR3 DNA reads TGTGCCAGCAGCCAAGGGGGGACAGGGAGCTCACCCCTCCACTTT.

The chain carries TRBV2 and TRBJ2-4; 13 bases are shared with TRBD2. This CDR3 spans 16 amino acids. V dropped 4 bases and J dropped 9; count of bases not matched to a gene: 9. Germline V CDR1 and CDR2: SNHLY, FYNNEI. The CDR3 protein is CASSGTSGGAFVIQYF. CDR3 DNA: TGTGCCAGCAGTGGCACTAGCGGGGGGGCTTTTGTCATTCAGTACTTC.

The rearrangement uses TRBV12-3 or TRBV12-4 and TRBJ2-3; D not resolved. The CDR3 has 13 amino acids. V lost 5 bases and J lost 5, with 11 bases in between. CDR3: CASSPVAGDTQYF. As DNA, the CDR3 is TGTGCCAGCAGTCCCGTTGCCGGAGATACGCAGTATTTT.

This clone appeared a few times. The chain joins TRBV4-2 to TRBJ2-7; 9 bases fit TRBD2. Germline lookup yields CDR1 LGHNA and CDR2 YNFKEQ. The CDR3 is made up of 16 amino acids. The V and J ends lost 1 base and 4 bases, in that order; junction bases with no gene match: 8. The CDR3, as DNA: TGTGCCAGCAGCCAAGGGGTCGGACTAGCGACGTACGAGCAGTACTTC. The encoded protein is CASSQGVGLATYEQYF.

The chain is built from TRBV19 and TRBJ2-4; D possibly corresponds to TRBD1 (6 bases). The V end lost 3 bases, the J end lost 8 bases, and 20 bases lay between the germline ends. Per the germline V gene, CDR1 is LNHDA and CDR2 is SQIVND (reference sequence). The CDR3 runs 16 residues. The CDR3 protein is CASSISGAGAFDIQYF. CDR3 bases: TGTGCCAGTAGTATCTCAGGTGCAGGGGCATTTGACATTCAGTACTTC.

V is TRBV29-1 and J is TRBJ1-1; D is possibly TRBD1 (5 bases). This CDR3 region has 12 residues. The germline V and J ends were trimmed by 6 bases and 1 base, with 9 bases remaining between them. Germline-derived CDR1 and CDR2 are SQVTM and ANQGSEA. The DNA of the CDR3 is TGCAGCGTAAGGGGCCCGAACACTGAAGCTTTCTTT. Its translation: CSVRGPNTEAFF.

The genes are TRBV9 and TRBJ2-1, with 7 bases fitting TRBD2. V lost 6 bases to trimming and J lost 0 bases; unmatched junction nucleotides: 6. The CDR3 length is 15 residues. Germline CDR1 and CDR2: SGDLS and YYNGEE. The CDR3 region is CASNPSGFSYNEQFF. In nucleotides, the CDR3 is TGTGCCAGCAACCCTAGCGGCTTCTCCTACAATGAGCAGTTCTTC.

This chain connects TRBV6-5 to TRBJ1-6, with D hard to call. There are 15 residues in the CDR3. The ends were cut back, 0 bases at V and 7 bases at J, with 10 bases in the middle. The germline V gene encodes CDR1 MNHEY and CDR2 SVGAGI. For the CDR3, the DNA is TGTGCCAGCAGTTACTCGGGCAGAAAGAATTCACCCCTCCACTTT. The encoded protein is CASSYSGRKNSPLHF.

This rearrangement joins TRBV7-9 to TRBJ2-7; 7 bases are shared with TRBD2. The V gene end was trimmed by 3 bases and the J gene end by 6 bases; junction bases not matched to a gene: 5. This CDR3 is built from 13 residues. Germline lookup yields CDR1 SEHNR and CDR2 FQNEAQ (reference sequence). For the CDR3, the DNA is TGTGCCAGCAGCTTTGGGAGGGCAGTCGAGCAGTACTTC. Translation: CASSFGRAVEQYF.